The sequence of this T cell receptor (beta chain) was determined in a study of PD-L1 blockade in urothelial cancer. Some clones are missing from TCRdb's copy, which holds only in-frame ones; the method was immunoSEQ multiplex PCR. The table lists fewer than 85,000 clones, around 84% of them singletons. Trimming cost V 5 bases and J 0 bases; bases outside gene matches: 10. CDR3 length: 16 residues. Germline V gene data show CDR1 as SGHTA and CDR2 as FQGNSA. Time point in this sample: pretreatment peripheral blood. Individual patients had between 1 and 8 samples, taken pretreatment and on-treatment. This receptor was identified in a woman between 65 and 79 years old with urothelial cancer. This sample comprised PBMCs, obtained around atezolizumab (anti-PD-L1) treatment. The rearrangement links TRBV7-2 to TRBJ2-7; 7 positions agree with TRBD2. CDR3 in DNA: TGTGCCAGCAGCCCACGACTGGGGGAGGGCTCCTACGAGCAGTACTTC. Translated, it gives CASSPRLGEGSYEQYF.